The 25 T cell receptor beta chains below come from one sample, sequenced in a study of T cells in Graves' hyperthyroidism and ophthalmopathy. RNA transcripts gave rise to amplified TCR beta CDR3 regions. HTBI primers were employed in a first-round RT-PCR of the TCR CDR3. TCRdb itself ran the multiplex PCR reads through MiXCR, one entry per CDR3 protein. Among 130,000 to 150,000 distinct CDR3 sequences listed, approximately 20% were seen once. Sequencing input: blood. The receptors were gathered from a woman aged 45-65 years with Graves' hyperthyroidism that later progressed to Graves' ophthalmopathy.

In its sample, this clonotype was seen many times. The rearrangement uses TRBV20-1 and TRBJ2-7; D uncertain. Germline values: CDR1 DFQATT, CDR2 SNEGSKA (reference sequence). The V end was cut by 5 bases, the J end by 2 bases, with 7 bases between. This CDR3 has 11 residues. The CDR3 region is CSAYSTYEQYF. DNA of the CDR3: TGCAGTGCTTATTCAACCTACGAGCAGTACTTC.

This clonotype occurred many times. V and J are TRBV10-3 and TRBJ2-7; 10 bases fit TRBD1. The CDR3 runs to 12 residues. Unmatched junction bases numbered 4, after V lost 10 bases and J lost 4 bases. Germline V lookup: CDR1 ENHRY, CDR2 SYGVKD. CDR3 bases: TGTGCCACTGGGGGACAGGGGTACGAGCAGTACTTC. Amino acids: CATGGQGYEQYF.

This clonotype was found many times. The chain couples TRBV28 to TRBJ1-1; D unclear. The CDR3 runs 16 residues. The V gene lost 3 bases and the J gene lost 1 base, with 15 bases spanning the gap. Germline CDR1 reads MDHEN; CDR2 reads SYDVKM. The CDR3 DNA sequence: TGTGCCAGCAGTTTTAATACGCAGGACCCGAACACTGAAGCTTTCTTT. As protein: CASSFNTQDPNTEAFF.

The V gene is TRBV6-4, the J gene TRBJ2-3; D remains unclear. The CDR3 consists of 16 residues. V was shortened by 4 bases and J by 4 bases, with 18 bases between the two germline ends. Germline loops: CDR1 MRHNA, CDR2 SNTAGT. CDR3 residues: CASSVLPRAGSDTQYF. In DNA form, the CDR3 reads TGTGCCAGCAGTGTTTTGCCTAGAGCCGGGTCAGATACGCAGTATTTT.

This clonotype was counted many times. V is TRBV7-2 and J is TRBJ2-5; the match to TRBD2 covers 9 bases. V dropped 1 base and J dropped 6; count of bases not matched to a gene: 6. The CDR3 contains 15 residues. Germline assignment: CDR1 SGHTA and CDR2 FQGNSA. CDR3 region: CASSLGLAGTKTQYF. The CDR3 DNA reads TGTGCCAGCAGCTTAGGGCTAGCGGGAACAAAGACCCAGTACTTC.

The chain uses TRBV6-2 or TRBV6-3 and TRBJ2-5; the match to TRBD2 covers 8 bases. The length of the CDR3 is 15 residues. The germline CDR1 and CDR2 sequences are MNHEY and SVGEGT. Germline trimming cut 4 bases from V and 5 bases from J; bases unmatched to any gene: 9. The DNA of the CDR3 is TGTGCCAGCAGTTCCCGCCGGGGGGGCCTGGAGACCCAGTACTTC. This codes for CASSSRRGGLETQYF.

This chain connects TRBV28 to TRBJ2-1; D is unclear. The germline V gene encodes CDR1 MDHEN and CDR2 SYDVKM. With 7 bases removed from V and 11 bases from J, the gap between germline ends came to 15 bases. The CDR3 length is 12 residues. CDR3 DNA: TGTGCCAGCAATCCGACTGGAATCCAGCAGTTCTTC. It translates to CASNPTGIQQFF.

This clonotype was detected only a few times. The chain joins TRBV9 to TRBJ2-2; no clear D gene. The V and J ends lost 3 bases and 1 base respectively, with 1 base between them. The length of the CDR3 is 12 residues. The germline V gene has CDR1 SGDLS and CDR2 YYNGEE. Here the CDR3 reads CASSENTGELFF. The CDR3 nucleotides read TGTGCCAGCAGCGAGAACACCGGGGAGCTGTTTTTT.

In the case of this clonotype: A much bigger clone sits one base away, suggesting this may be a read error. The CDR3 does not close with the conserved phenylalanine or tryptophan, likely indicating a read error. The CDR3 sequence is CSARDHEAFI. In DNA form, the CDR3 reads TGCAGTGCTCGCGACCATGAAGCTTTCATT. J is TRBJ1-1 and V is TRBV20-1; D not resolved. Trimming removed 5 bases at V and 7 bases at J, with 8 bases between. The germline V gene encodes CDR1 DFQATT and CDR2 SNEGSKA (reference sequence). This CDR3 spans 10 amino acids.

This clonotype was seen ten or more times. V gene TRBV7-8 combines with J gene TRBJ2-1, with D possibly TRBD1 on 7 matching bases. CDR3 length equals 15 residues. Germline assignment: CDR1 SGHVS and CDR2 FQNEAQ. V was pared by 2 bases and J by 9 bases, with 17 bases between. The CDR3 DNA follows: TGTGCCAGCAGCTTAAGGAGGGAAGGGGGCGGTGAGCAGTTCTTC. Translating it yields CASSLRREGGGEQFF.

The CDR3 reads CATKGLAGLYNEQFF. CDR3 nucleotides: TGTGCCACCAAGGGTCTAGCGGGACTCTACAATGAGCAGTTCTTC. This sequence joins TRBV6-1 and TRBJ2-1, with 9 bases lining up with TRBD2. Losses at the gene ends were 10 bases for V and 3 bases for J; bases not matched to a gene: 10. The CDR3 is made up of 15 amino acids. Germline loops: CDR1 MNHNS, CDR2 SASEGT.

This rearrangement joins TRBV5-5 to TRBJ1-1; no clear D. Germline V gives CDR1 SGHKS, CDR2 YYEKEE (reference sequence). V was cut by 0 bases and J by 8 bases, with 11 bases left in between. The CDR3 spans 13 residues. In DNA form, the CDR3 reads TGTGCCAGCAGCTTGGCCTCAAGTGCGGAAGCTTTCTTT. Its translation: CASSLASSAEAFF.

This clonotype was seen at least ten times. The chain carries TRBV11-3 and TRBJ2-5, with TRBD2 matching 11 bases. Trimming cost V 3 bases and J 5 bases; bases outside gene matches: 14. The germline V gene has CDR1 SGHNT and CDR2 YENEEA. This CDR3 region has 18 residues. CDR3 in amino acids: CASSLGPIAGGLDETQYF. CDR3 bases: TGTGCCAGCAGCTTGGGCCCGATAGCGGGAGGGCTGGATGAGACCCAGTACTTC.

This clonotype was seen only a few times. The chain joins TRBV3-1 to TRBJ1-2; D unclear. The CDR3 consists of 14 residues. V was pared by 1 base and J by 3 bases, with 9 bases between. Germline V gene lookup returns CDR1 LGHDT and CDR2 YNNKEL (reference sequence). This CDR3 reads CASSQVKAYYGYTF. The CDR3 coding sequence is TGTGCCAGCAGCCAAGTGAAGGCTTACTATGGCTACACCTTC.

V usage is TRBV27 and J usage is TRBJ2-1; D gene ambiguous. With 6 bases removed from V and 6 bases from J, the gap between germline ends came to 15 bases. The V gene's germline CDR1 is MNHEY and CDR2 SMNVEV (reference sequence). The CDR3 loop spans 14 amino acids. The CDR3 sequence is CASSYSWNSNEQFF. Here the CDR3 DNA reads TGTGCCAGCAGCTACAGCTGGAACTCCAATGAGCAGTTCTTC.

This chain uses TRBV3-1 with TRBJ1-2; no definite D call. V was clipped by 0 bases and J by 4 bases, with 6 bases between them. CDR1 is LGHDT, CDR2 YNNKEL, per germline (reference sequence). The CDR3 runs to 13 residues. The CDR3 loop is CASSQEGSYGYTF. The CDR3 DNA follows: TGTGCCAGCAGCCAAGAAGGTAGCTATGGCTACACCTTC.

This clonotype has a count of ten or more. V gene TRBV6-1 combines with J gene TRBJ1-2; 12 positions match TRBD1. The CDR3 runs to 15 residues. Germline V gives CDR1 MNHNS, CDR2 SASEGT. With V trimmed by 6 bases and J by 6 bases, 8 bases remained unmatched. As DNA, the CDR3 is TGTGCCAGCAGGACTGCCGGGACAGGGGGCGATGGCTACACCTTC. Translation: CASRTAGTGGDGYTF.

This clonotype was counted ten times or more. A read error may produce the germline difference seen at one junction end. The gene calls are TRBV11-2 and TRBJ2-5, with TRBD2 matching over 10 bases. The CDR3 covers 16 residues. Germline V gene data show CDR1 as SGHAT and CDR2 as FQNNGV. The CDR3 reads CASGFLTSGPKETQYF. The CDR3 region has the DNA TGTGCCAGCGGCTTCTTGACTAGCGGGCCCAAAGAGACCCAGTACTTC.

This clonotype was counted many times. The chain is built from TRBV27 and TRBJ2-7; the match to TRBD2 covers 11 bases. After removal of 6 bases from V and 5 bases from J, the junction contained 6 bases not matched to a gene. The CDR3 contains 14 residues. The germline CDR1 and CDR2 sequences are MNHEY and SMNVEV (reference sequence). Written as DNA, the CDR3 is TGTGCCAGCAGCAAGACTAGCGGGAACCACGAGCAGTACTTC. The encoded protein is CASSKTSGNHEQYF.

This clonotype came up many times. This chain joins TRBV6-1 and TRBJ1-2, with a weak D call TRBD1 (5 bases). The CDR3 runs 13 residues. Looked up from germline, CDR1 is MNHNS and CDR2 is SASEGT. The V end was cut by 3 bases, the J end by 3 bases, with 8 bases between. The CDR3 sequence: CASSDGDYYGYTF. The CDR3 bases are TGTGCCAGCAGTGATGGGGACTACTATGGCTACACCTTC.

In this sample, this clonotype turned up many times. The rearrangement joins TRBV27 to TRBJ1-5; D remains unclear. There are 14 residues in the CDR3. With 5 bases removed from V and 0 bases from J, the gap between germline ends came to 8 bases. Germline-derived CDR1 and CDR2 are MNHEY and SMNVEV (reference sequence). The CDR3 here is CASSAFHSNQPQHF. For the CDR3, the DNA is TGTGCCAGCAGTGCATTCCATAGCAATCAGCCCCAGCATTTT.

This clonotype was counted at least ten times. The chain is built from TRBV30 and TRBJ1-2; 7 bases agree with TRBD1. CDR3 size: 13 residues. J lost 4 bases, V lost 1 base, and 3 bases had no gene match. Germline CDR1 is GTSNPN and CDR2 is SVGIG (reference sequence). For the CDR3, the DNA is TGTGCCTGGAGTGGACAGGGTGTCTATGGCTACACCTTC. Amino acids: CAWSGQGVYGYTF.

This sequence joins TRBV28 and TRBJ1-5; perhaps TRBD1 as D (6 bases). Germline assignment: CDR1 MDHEN and CDR2 SYDVKM. Trimming took 4 bases from V and 0 from J, leaving 13 bases between them. CDR3 size: 16 residues. As DNA, the CDR3 is TGTGCCAGCAGTTCCCCTCAGGGGATTAGCAATCAGCCCCAGCATTTT. Translation gives CASSSPQGISNQPQHF.

Ten or more counts support this clonotype. This chain connects TRBV20-1 to TRBJ1-1; no clear D gene. Looked up from germline, CDR1 is DFQATT and CDR2 is SNEGSKA (reference sequence). V was trimmed by 0 bases and J by 0 bases, leaving 17 bases between them. The CDR3 runs 17 residues. The CDR3 DNA reads TGCAGTGCTAGAGATTTAGACCCGTCGGGTGTGAACACTGAAGCTTTCTTT. The encoded protein is CSARDLDPSGVNTEAFF.

This clonotype was detected only once. The chain recombines TRBV7-9 with TRBJ2-2, with a possible D match to TRBD2 (6 bases). The CDR3 sequence is 17 residues long. Looked up from germline, CDR1 is SEHNR and CDR2 is FQNEAQ (reference sequence). Trimming left V 5 bases short and J 7 bases short, with 23 bases between. As DNA, the CDR3 is TGTGCCAGCAGCCCCCGCTGGGGGGAGATTGGTGGCGGGGAGCTGTTTTTT. This translates into CASSPRWGEIGGGELFF.